The next 25 T cell receptor beta chains were all read from a single sample in a study of T cell responses to AZD1222 COVID-19 vaccine. The assay was immunoSEQ multiplex PCR, and TCRdb's table has in-frame clones only and misses some. In the table there are 110,000 or so clones, just under 90% of which are singletons. The sample was peripheral blood, taken on day 0 of AZD1222 vaccination. These TCRs come from an adult in good health.

The chain has TRBV9 and TRBJ2-3, with D unresolved. The CDR3 contains 15 residues. V was trimmed by 0 bases and J by 1 base, leaving 9 bases between them. Germline V CDR1 and CDR2: SGDLS, YYNGEE. CDR3 sequence: CASSVGWSGTDTQYF. CDR3 DNA: TGTGCCAGCAGCGTAGGATGGAGCGGCACAGATACGCAGTATTTT.

The gene calls are TRBV3-1 (or the pseudogene TRBV3-2) and TRBJ2-3; D is unresolved. Germline assignment: CDR1 LGHDT and CDR2 YNNKEL (reference sequence). This CDR3 spans 14 amino acids. Deletions cut 6 bases from V and 2 bases from J, with 12 bases between. The CDR3 reads CASRAQFPTDTQYF. DNA of the CDR3: TGTGCCAGCAGAGCCCAATTCCCCACAGATACGCAGTATTTT.

The chain is built from TRBV6-6 and TRBJ1-5, with D hard to call. V lost 1 base and J lost 4, with 8 bases in between. CDR3 length: 14 residues. Germline V CDR1 and CDR2: MNHNY, SVGAGI (reference sequence). In DNA, the CDR3 is TGTGCCAGCAGTTACTATGGGCAGAATCAGCCCCAGCATTTT. Encoded protein: CASSYYGQNQPQHF.

This chain links TRBV7-8 with TRBJ2-7; a possible D gene is TRBD2 (5 bases). Deletions cut 2 bases from V and 3 bases from J, with 11 bases between. CDR1 SGHVS and CDR2 FQNEAQ come from the germline V gene. This CDR3 is built from 14 residues. DNA for the CDR3: TGTGCCAGCAGCTTAAGGACGGGAATCTACGAGCAGTACTTC. It translates to CASSLRTGIYEQYF. Variable domain in full (rest from reference TRBV7-8 and TRBJ2-7): GAGVSQSPRYKVAKRGQDVALRCDPISGHVSLFWYQQALGQGPEFLTYFQNEAQLDKSGLPSDRFFAERPEGSVSTLKIQRTQQEDSAVYLCASSLRTGIYEQYFGPGTRLTVT.

The rearrangement links TRBV18 to TRBJ1-6; TRBD1 agrees at 9 bases. The CDR3 is 15 residues long. V was pared by 2 bases and J by 10 bases, with 6 bases of the junction left unmatched. Germline lookup yields CDR1 KGHSH and CDR2 LQKENI. The CDR3 region is CASSPGGQGYSPLHF. The CDR3 coding sequence is TGTGCCAGCTCACCAGGGGGACAGGGATACTCACCCCTCCACTTT.

The chain couples TRBV7-6 to TRBJ2-7; tentatively, D is TRBD1 or TRBD2 (6 bases each). Trimming cost V 2 bases and J 3 bases, with 14 bases left between them. From germline, CDR1 is SGHVS and CDR2 FNYEAQ. This CDR3 has 15 residues. The CDR3 nucleotides are TGTGCCAGCAGCTTACTGGGGGCGGACTACTACGAGCAGTACTTC. Amino acids: CASSLLGADYYEQYF.

This CDR3 reads CASSFSNQPQHF. CDR3 DNA sequence: TGTGCCAGCAGCTTTAGCAATCAGCCCCAGCATTTT. This chain links TRBV5-6 with TRBJ1-5, with D uncertain. The germline V gene encodes CDR1 SGHDT and CDR2 YYEEEE. The V end lost 2 bases, the J end lost 0 bases, and 0 bases lay between the germline ends. CDR3 length: 12 amino acids.

The V gene is TRBV10-1, the J gene TRBJ2-1; possibly TRBD1 for D (6 bases). CDR1 is WNHNN, CDR2 SYGVQD, per germline (reference sequence). Trimming cost V 3 bases and J 4 bases, with 16 bases left between them. There are 16 residues in the CDR3. The CDR3 sequence: CASSEPTGRGYNEQFF. For the CDR3, the DNA is TGCGCCAGCAGTGAACCGACAGGCCGCGGGTACAATGAGCAGTTCTTC.

The rearrangement links TRBV3-1 (or the pseudogene TRBV3-2) to TRBJ2-2; no clear D. Germline-derived CDR1 and CDR2 are LGHDT and YNNKEL (reference sequence). V was cut by 4 bases and J by 1 base, with 1 base left in between. The CDR3 totals 12 residues. Written as DNA, the CDR3 is TGTGCCAGCAGCCTGAACACCGGGGAGCTGTTTTTT. It translates to CASSLNTGELFF.

The CDR3 DNA reads TGTGCCAGCAGTTTCAGCAGGGAAATAGTATACGAGCAGTACTTC. It is translated as CASSFSREIVYEQYF. This chain connects TRBV27 to TRBJ2-7; possibly TRBD1 for D (5 bases). Trimming stripped 3 bases from V and 4 bases from J, with 16 bases between. CDR3 length: 15 residues. Germline CDR1 MNHEY, CDR2 SMNVEV (reference sequence).

This chain uses TRBV10-3 with TRBJ2-7; D gene uncertain. Trimming removed 2 bases from V and 0 bases from J, with 14 bases in between. The CDR3 extends over 16 amino acids. From germline, CDR1 is ENHRY and CDR2 SYGVKD. CDR3 protein: CAISEPSAGNSYEQYF. CDR3 nucleotide sequence: TGTGCCATCAGTGAGCCCTCGGCAGGAAACTCCTACGAGCAGTACTTC.

This clone was recorded once. The genes are TRBV5-4 and TRBJ2-5; a possible D gene is TRBD2 (7 bases). CDR1 SGHNT and CDR2 YYREEE come from the germline V gene (reference sequence). The CDR3 has 15 amino acids. Trimming cost V 3 bases and J 4 bases, with 16 bases left between them. For the CDR3, the DNA is TGTGCCAGCAGCTCTGGGGGGGGCAGGACAGAGACCCAGTACTTC. Residues: CASSSGGGRTETQYF.

This clone appeared once. Other DNA sequences in this specimen translate into the identical CDR3. This chain links TRBV25-1 with TRBJ1-1, with D possibly TRBD1 on 5 matching bases. The V end lost 4 bases, the J end lost 1 base, and 16 bases lay between the germline ends. This CDR3 has 16 amino acids. Germline CDR1 and CDR2: MGHDK and SYGVNS. The chain's CDR3 is CASSAQGGKGNTEAFF. The CDR3 nucleotides are TGTGCCAGCAGTGCGCAGGGAGGAAAAGGGAACACTGAAGCTTTCTTT.

The chain recombines TRBV29-1 with TRBJ2-7; D uncertain. This CDR3 has 12 residues. Germline V gene sequence: CDR1 SQVTM, CDR2 ANQGSEA. V lost 3 bases and J lost 5, with 11 bases in between. The CDR3 reads CSVDASRDEQYF. The DNA of the CDR3 is TGCAGCGTTGATGCCTCAAGGGACGAGCAGTACTTC.

The genes are TRBV5-1 and TRBJ2-1; no clear D gene. Germline loops: CDR1 SGHRS, CDR2 YFSETQ. The CDR3 covers 13 residues. Trimming pared 4 bases from V and 5 bases from J, leaving 10 bases between. In DNA, the CDR3 is TGCGCCAGCAGCGGGATTGGAAACAATGAGCAGTTCTTC. This gives the protein CASSGIGNNEQFF. Complete variable domain (other parts from reference TRBV5-1 and TRBJ2-1): KAGVTQTPRYLIKTRGQQVTLSCSPISGHRSVSWYQQTPGQGLQFLFEYFSETQRNKGNFPGRFSGRQFSNSRSEMNVSTLELGDSALYLCASSGIGNNEQFFGPGTRLTVL.

Written as DNA, the CDR3 is TGTGCCAGCAGACCCTCCGCCGCTGGAAACACCATATATTTT. The encoded protein is CASRPSAAGNTIYF. The chain couples TRBV7-2 to TRBJ1-3; D is ambiguous. The CDR3 is 14 amino acids. Germline CDR1 and CDR2: SGHTA and FQGNSA. Trimming took off 6 bases at V and 2 bases at J, with 11 bases between the two ends.

The J gene is TRBJ2-1, the V gene TRBV7-6, with 7 bases lining up with TRBD1. The CDR3 extends over 18 amino acids. CDR1 and CDR2 (germline): SGHVS, FNYEAQ. V lost 0 bases to trimming and J lost 4 bases; unmatched junction nucleotides: 12. The CDR3 nucleotides read TGTGCCAGCAGCTTAGCGGGGCTCAGGGGGTTCGCTTACAATGAGCAGTTCTTC. It is translated as CASSLAGLRGFAYNEQFF.

This clone was observed a handful of times. The V call is TRBV6-4, the J call TRBJ2-3, with 11 positions matching TRBD2. J was trimmed by 1 base and V by 3 bases; bases with no gene match: 3. The CDR3 sequence is 16 residues long. Germline values: CDR1 MRHNA, CDR2 SNTAGT. The CDR3: CASSDSTSGGTDTQYF. The CDR3 region has the DNA TGTGCCAGCAGTGATTCGACTAGCGGGGGCACAGATACGCAGTATTTT.

The rearrangement links TRBV28 to TRBJ2-7, with a possible D match to TRBD1 (5 bases). CDR3 length: 14 residues. Germline V gene sequence: CDR1 MDHEN, CDR2 SYDVKM. V lost 6 bases and J lost 2, with 14 bases in between. For the CDR3, the DNA is TGTGCCAGCAGCTGGGGAACAGGAGCCTACGAGCAGTACTTC. Amino acids: CASSWGTGAYEQYF.

The chain combines TRBV30 with TRBJ1-3; D might be TRBD1 (5 bases). CDR1 and CDR2 (germline): GTSNPN, SVGIG (reference sequence). The V end lost 2 bases, the J end lost 0 bases, and 11 bases lay between the germline ends. The CDR3 extends over 15 amino acids. CDR3 nucleotide sequence: TGTGCCTGGAGTAAAGGGGAGGGCTCTGGAAACACCATATATTTT. Protein product: CAWSKGEGSGNTIYF. Filled out from reference TRBV30 and TRBJ1-3, the complete variable domain reads SQTIHQWPATLVQPVGSPLSLECTVEGTSNPNLYWYRQAAGRGLQLLFYSVGIGQISSEVPQNLSASRPQDRQFILSSKKLLLSDSGFYLCAWSKGEGSGNTIYFGEGSWLTVV.

J is TRBJ2-1 and V is TRBV9, with TRBD2 matching over 12 bases. The V gene end was trimmed by 2 bases and the J gene end by 7 bases; junction bases not matched to a gene: 7. This CDR3 is built from 16 residues. Germline loops: CDR1 SGDLS, CDR2 YYNGEE. CDR3 protein: CASSVGLAGLGNEQFF. The DNA for the CDR3 is TGTGCCAGCAGCGTGGGACTAGCGGGCCTGGGGAATGAGCAGTTCTTC.

This clone was seen more than once but under ten times. The chain joins TRBV6-5 to TRBJ1-5; D is uncertain. This CDR3 is 15 amino acids long. Germline lookup yields CDR1 MNHEY and CDR2 SVGAGI. The V gene lost 7 bases and the J gene lost 2 bases, with 15 bases spanning the gap. The CDR3, as DNA: TGTGCCAGCAAAATAAGCGGGTCTGGCAATCAGCCCCAGCATTTT. It translates to CASKISGSGNQPQHF.

This rearrangement joins TRBV30 to TRBJ2-5, with a possible D match to TRBD1 (6 bases). Trimming cost V 6 bases and J 7 bases, with 18 bases left between them. This CDR3 contains 13 residues. Per germline, CDR1 GTSNPN and CDR2 SVGIG (reference sequence). CDR3 nucleotides: TGTGCCTGCTGGGACAATGGGTTAGTGACCCAGTACTTC. It specifies CACWDNGLVTQYF.

This clone was seen a single time. V usage is TRBV15 and J usage is TRBJ1-2, with D possibly TRBD1 on 5 matching bases. Germline V gene data show CDR1 as LNHNV and CDR2 as YYDKDF (reference sequence). V lost 0 bases, J lost 7 bases, and 12 bases lay in between. CDR3 length equals 14 residues. The CDR3 DNA reads as TGTGCCACCAGCAGAGATCCTACAGGTCTTGGCTACACCTTC. This codes for CATSRDPTGLGYTF.

V gene TRBV2 combines with J gene TRBJ2-7; D is unresolved. V shed 1 base and J shed 5 bases, with 15 bases lying between them. The CDR3 runs to 15 residues. Per germline, CDR1 SNHLY and CDR2 FYNNEI. The CDR3 is CASSEEGIVGNEQYF. The CDR3 DNA is TGTGCCAGCAGTGAAGAGGGTATAGTGGGGAACGAGCAGTACTTC.